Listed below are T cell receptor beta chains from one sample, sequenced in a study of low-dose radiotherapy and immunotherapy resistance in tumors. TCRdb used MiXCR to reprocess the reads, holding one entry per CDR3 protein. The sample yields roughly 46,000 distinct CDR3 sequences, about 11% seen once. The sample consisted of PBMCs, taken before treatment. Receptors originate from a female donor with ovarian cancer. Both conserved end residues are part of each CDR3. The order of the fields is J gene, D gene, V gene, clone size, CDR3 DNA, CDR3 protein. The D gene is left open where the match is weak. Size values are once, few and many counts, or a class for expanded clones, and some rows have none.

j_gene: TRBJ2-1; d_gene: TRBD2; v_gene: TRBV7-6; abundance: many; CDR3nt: TGTGCCAGCAGCCTCCTAGCGGGGGAAGGGGAGGAGCAGTTCTTC; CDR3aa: CASSLLAGEGEEQFF
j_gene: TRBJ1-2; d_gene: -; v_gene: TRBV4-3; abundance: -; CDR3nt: TGCGCCAGCAGCCGGGACGGGGGTTTGGTGTTAACCCCCTATGGCTACACCTTC; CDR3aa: CASSRDGGLVLTPYGYTF
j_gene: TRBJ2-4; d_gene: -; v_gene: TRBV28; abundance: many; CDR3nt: TGTGGGGTCCGCGCCAAAAACATTCAGTACTTC; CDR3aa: CGVRAKNIQYF
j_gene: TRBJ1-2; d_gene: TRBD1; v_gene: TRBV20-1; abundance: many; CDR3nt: TGCAGTGCTGACAGGGAAGGGTATGGCTACACCTTC; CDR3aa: CSADREGYGYTF
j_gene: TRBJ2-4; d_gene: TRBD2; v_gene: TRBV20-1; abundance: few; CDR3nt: TGCAGTGCTTGGACTAGCGGGGGGGGCGCCAAAAACATTCAGTACTTC; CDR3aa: CSAWTSGGGAKNIQYF
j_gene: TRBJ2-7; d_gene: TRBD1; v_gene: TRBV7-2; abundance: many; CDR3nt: TGTGCCAGCACCAGGGACAGGGGCTACGAGCAGTACTTC; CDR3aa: CASTRDRGYEQYF
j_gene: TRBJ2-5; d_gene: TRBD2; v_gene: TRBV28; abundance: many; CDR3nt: TGTGCCAGCAGTACCCCCCGGGACTACCCCCAAGAGACCCAGTACTTC; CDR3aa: CASSTPRDYPQETQYF
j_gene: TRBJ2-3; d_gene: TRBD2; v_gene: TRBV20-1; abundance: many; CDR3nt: TGCAGTGCTAGGGGGGGACTAGCGGGAGGCACAGATACGCAGTATTTT; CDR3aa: CSARGGLAGGTDTQYF
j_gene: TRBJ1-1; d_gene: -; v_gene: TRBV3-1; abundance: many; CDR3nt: TGTGCCAGCAGCCCGGTGGGGAACACTGAAGCTTTCTTT; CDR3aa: CASSPVGNTEAFF
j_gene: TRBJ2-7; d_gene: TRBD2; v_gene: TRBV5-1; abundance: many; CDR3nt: TGCGCCAGCAGCTTGGACGGGACTAGCGGGGGGTACGAGCAGTACTTC; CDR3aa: CASSLDGTSGGYEQYF
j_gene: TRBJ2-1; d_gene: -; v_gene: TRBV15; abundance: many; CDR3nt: TGTGCCACCAGCCTCCTAAGGTTGGAGGGGGAGCAGTTCTTC; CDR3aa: CATSLLRLEGEQFF
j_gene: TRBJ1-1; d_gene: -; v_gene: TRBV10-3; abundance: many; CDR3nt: TGTGCCATCAGTGAGGGACCCGACTACACTGAAGCTTTCTTT; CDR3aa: CAISEGPDYTEAFF
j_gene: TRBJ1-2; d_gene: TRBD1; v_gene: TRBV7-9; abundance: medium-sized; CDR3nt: TGCGCCAGCAGCCCCGACAGGGGGTCCTATGGCTACACCTTC; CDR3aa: CASSPDRGSYGYTF
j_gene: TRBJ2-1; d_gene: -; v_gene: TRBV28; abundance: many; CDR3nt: TGTGCCAGCAGCCCGTCTTGGGAGCAGTTCTTC; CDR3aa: CASSPSWEQFF
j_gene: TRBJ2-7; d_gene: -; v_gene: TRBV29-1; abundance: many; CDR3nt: TGCAGCGTTGATGCGCCTGACAGGCTGGATTCGGAACCTTACTACGAGCAGTACTTC; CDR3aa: CSVDAPDRLDSEPYYEQYF
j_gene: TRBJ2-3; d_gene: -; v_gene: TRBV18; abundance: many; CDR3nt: TGTGCCAGCTCACCATCTCCAGGGACCACAGATACGCAGTATTTT; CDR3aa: CASSPSPGTTDTQYF
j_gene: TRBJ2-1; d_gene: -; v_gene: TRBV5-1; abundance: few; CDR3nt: TGCGCCAGCAGCGGACGACTGGGAAGCTCCTACAATGAGCAGTTCTTC; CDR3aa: CASSGRLGSSYNEQFF
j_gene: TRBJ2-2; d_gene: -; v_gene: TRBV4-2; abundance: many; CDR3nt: TGTGCCAGCAGCCAAGATGCTTCCAGGGGGGCGACCGGGGAGCTGTTTTTT; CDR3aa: CASSQDASRGATGELFF
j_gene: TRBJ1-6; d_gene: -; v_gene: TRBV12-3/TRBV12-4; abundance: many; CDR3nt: TGTGCCAGCAGTTTGGGCAGGTCGAGCTCCTATAATTCACCCCTCCACTTT; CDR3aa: CASSLGRSSSYNSPLHF
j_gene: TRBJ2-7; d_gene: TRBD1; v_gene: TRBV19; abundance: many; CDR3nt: TGTGCCAGTAGTATGGGACAGCCCTACGAGCAGTACTTC; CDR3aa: CASSMGQPYEQYF
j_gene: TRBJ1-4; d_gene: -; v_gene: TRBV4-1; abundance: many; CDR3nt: TGCGCCAGCAAAAAAACCGGGACCGAGGATGAAAAACTGTTTTTT; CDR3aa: CASKKTGTEDEKLFF
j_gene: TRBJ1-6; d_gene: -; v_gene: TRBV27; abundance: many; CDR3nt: TGTGCCAGCAGTTTTTTACAGCCCAATTCACCCCTCCACTTT; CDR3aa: CASSFLQPNSPLHF
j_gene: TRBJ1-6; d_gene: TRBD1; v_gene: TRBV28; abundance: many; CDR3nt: TGTGCCAGCAGTTTAGGGGGGACAGGGACCCAGAATTCACCCCTCCACTTT; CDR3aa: CASSLGGTGTQNSPLHF
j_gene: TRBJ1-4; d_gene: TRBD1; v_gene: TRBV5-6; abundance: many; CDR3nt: TGTGCCAGCAGCCCCCGGGACAGGGGCCTAAATGAAAAACTGTTTTTT; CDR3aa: CASSPRDRGLNEKLFF
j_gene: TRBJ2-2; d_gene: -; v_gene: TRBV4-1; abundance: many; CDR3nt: TGCGCCAGCAGCCAAGGGCCTGGCGGGGAGCTGTTTTTT; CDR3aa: CASSQGPGGELFF
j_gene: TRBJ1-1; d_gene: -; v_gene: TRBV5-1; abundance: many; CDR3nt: TGCGCCAGCAGCTTCTCAGGGTGGGACACTGAAGCTTTCTTT; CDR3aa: CASSFSGWDTEAFF
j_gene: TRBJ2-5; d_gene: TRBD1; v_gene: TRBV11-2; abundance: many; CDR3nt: TGTGCCAGCAGCCTCCGGGGACAGGGGGAGACCCAGTACTTC; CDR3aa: CASSLRGQGETQYF
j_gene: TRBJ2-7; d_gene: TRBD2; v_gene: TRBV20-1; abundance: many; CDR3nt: TGCAGTGCTAGAGATCCTAGCGGGAAAAGAGCCTCCTACGAGCAGTACTTC; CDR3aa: CSARDPSGKRASYEQYF
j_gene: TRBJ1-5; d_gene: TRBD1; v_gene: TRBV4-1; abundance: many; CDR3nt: TGCGCCAGCAGCCGTTCACCGCCCCGCGGGGGACAGGGGGCGCTTATATATAGCAATCAGCCCCAGCATTTT; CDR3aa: CASSRSPPRGGQGALIYSNQPQHF
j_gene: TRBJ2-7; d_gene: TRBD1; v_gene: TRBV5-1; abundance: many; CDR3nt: TGCGCCAGCAGCTTGGTCCCCGGGACAGCCTACGAGCAGTACTTC; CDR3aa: CASSLVPGTAYEQYF
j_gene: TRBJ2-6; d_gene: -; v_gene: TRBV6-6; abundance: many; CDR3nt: TGTGCCAGCAGCCCCGGTGGCTCTGGGGCCAACGTCCTGACTTTC; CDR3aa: CASSPGGSGANVLTF
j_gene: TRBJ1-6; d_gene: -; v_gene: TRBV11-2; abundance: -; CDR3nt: TGTGCCAGCAGCTTAGCCGAGACGGTTACGGGATGGAATTCACCCCTCCACTTT; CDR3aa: CASSLAETVTGWNSPLHF
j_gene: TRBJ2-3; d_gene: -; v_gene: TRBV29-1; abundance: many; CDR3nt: TGCAGCGTCGTTGGGGGATCAGATACGCAGTATTTT; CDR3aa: CSVVGGSDTQYF
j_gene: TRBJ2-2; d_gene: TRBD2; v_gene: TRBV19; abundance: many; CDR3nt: TGTGCCAGTAGTACCCAGACTAGCGGTACCGGGGAGCTGTTTTTT; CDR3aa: CASSTQTSGTGELFF
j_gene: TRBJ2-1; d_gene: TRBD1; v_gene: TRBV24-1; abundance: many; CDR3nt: TGTGCCACCAGTGATCCCACAGGGGTCCGTTCAAACAATGAGCAGTTCTTC; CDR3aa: CATSDPTGVRSNNEQFF
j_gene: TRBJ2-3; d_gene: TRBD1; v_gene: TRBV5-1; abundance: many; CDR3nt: TGCGCCAGCAGCTTGAACAGGGGGACAGATACGCAGTATTTT; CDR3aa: CASSLNRGTDTQYF
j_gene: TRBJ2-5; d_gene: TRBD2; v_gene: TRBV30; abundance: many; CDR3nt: TGTGCCTGGACCCGATCGGCTAGCGGGGTGGAGACCCAGTACTTC; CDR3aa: CAWTRSASGVETQYF
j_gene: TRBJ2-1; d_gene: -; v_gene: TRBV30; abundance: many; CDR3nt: TGTGCCTGGAGTAGCAGCCTAACCGGGGAGCAGTTCTTC; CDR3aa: CAWSSSLTGEQFF
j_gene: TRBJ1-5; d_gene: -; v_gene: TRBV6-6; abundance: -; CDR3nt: TGTGCCAGCAGTGGGAGTTGGAGCAGGCTTTTTTTAAATCAGCCCCAGCATTTT; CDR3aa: CASSGSWSRLFLNQPQHF
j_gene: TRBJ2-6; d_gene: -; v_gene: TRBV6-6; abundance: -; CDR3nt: TGTGCCAGCAGTTCCCTAGTGGGAGGCAACTCTGGGGCCAACGTCCTGACTTTC; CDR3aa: CASSSLVGGNSGANVLTF